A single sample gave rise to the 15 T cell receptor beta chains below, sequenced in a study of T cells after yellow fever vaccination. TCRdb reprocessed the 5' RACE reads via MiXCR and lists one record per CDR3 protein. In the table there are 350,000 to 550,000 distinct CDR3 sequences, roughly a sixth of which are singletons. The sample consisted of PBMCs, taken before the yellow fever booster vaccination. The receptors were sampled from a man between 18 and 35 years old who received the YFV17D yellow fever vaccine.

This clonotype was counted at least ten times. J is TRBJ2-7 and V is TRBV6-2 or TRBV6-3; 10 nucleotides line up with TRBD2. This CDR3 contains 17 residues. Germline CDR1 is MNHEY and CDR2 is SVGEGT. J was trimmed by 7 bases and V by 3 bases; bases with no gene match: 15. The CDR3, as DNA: TGTGCCAGCAGTTATCGACAGCGGGGGGGTCCTACGTGTGAGCAGTACGTC. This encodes CASSYRQRGGPTCEQYV.

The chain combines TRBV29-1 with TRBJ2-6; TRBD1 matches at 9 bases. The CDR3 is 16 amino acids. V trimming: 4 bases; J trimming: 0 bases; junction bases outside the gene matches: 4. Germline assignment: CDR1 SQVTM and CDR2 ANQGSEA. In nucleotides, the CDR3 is TGCAGCGTTGGAGGGACAGGGAGCTCTGGGGCCAACGTCCTGACTTTC. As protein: CSVGGTGSSGANVLTF.

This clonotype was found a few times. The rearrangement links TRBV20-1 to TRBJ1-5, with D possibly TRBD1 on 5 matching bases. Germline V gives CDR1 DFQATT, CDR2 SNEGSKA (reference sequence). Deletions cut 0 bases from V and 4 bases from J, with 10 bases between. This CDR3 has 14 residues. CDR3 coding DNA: TGCAGTGCTAGAGATCAGTCAGGGAATCAGCCCCAGCATTTT. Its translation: CSARDQSGNQPQHF.

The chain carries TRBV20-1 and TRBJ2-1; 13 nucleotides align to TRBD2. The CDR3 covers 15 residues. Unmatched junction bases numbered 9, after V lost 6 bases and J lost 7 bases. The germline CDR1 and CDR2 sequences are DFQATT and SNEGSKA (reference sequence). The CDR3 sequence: CSAPRLAGGINEQFF. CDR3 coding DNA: TGCAGTGCGCCTCGACTAGCGGGGGGTATTAATGAGCAGTTCTTC.

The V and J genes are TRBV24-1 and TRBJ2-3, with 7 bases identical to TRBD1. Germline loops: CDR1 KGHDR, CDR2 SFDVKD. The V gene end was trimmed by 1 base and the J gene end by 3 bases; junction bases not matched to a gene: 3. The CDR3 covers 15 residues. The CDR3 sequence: CATSDFTGDTDTQYF. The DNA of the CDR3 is TGTGCCACCAGTGATTTTACAGGGGATACAGATACGCAGTATTTT.

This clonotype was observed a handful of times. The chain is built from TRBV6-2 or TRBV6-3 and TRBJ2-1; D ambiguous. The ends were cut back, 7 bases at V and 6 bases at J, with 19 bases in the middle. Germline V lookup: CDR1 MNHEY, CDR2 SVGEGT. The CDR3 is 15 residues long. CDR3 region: CASTTLTILSNEQFF. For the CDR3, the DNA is TGTGCCAGCACCACCCTCACGATTTTAAGCAATGAGCAGTTCTTC.

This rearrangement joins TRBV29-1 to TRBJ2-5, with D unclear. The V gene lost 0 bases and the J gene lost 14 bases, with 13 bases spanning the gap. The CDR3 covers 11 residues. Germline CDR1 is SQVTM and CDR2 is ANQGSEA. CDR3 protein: CSVEDWKGCYF. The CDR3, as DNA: TGCAGCGTTGAAGATTGGAAGGGTTGCTACTTC.

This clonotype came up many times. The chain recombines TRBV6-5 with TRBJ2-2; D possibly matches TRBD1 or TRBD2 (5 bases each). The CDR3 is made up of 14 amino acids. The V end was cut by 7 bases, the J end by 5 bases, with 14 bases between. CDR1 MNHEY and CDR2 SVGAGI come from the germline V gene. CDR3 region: CASTKLGVTGELFF. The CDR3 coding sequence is TGTGCCAGCACTAAGTTGGGGGTAACCGGGGAGCTGTTTTTT.

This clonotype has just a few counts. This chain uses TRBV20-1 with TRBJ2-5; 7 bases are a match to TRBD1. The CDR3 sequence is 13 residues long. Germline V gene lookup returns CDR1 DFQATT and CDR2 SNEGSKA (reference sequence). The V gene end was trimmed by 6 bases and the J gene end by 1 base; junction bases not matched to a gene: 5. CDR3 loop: CSAHRGFQETQYF. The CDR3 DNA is TGCAGTGCCCACAGGGGATTCCAAGAGACCCAGTACTTC.

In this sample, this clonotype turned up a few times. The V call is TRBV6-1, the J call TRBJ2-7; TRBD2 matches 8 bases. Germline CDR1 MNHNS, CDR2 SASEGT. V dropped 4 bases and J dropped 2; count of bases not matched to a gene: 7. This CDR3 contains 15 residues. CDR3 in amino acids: CASSASGGGPYEQYV. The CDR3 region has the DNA TGTGCCAGCAGTGCGTCCGGCGGGGGGCCCTACGAGCAGTACGTC.

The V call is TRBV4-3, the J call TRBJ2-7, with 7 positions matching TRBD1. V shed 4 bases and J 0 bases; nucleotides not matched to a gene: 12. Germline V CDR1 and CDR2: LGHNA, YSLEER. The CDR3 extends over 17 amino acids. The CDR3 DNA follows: TGCGCCAGCAGCCTAGCACAGGGGTCTCGCCTCTCCTACGAGCAGTACTTC. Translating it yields CASSLAQGSRLSYEQYF.

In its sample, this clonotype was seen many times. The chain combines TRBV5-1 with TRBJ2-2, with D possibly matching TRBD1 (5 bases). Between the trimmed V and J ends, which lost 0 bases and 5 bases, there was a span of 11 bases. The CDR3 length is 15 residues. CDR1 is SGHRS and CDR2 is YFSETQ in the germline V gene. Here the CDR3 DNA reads TGCGCCAGCAGCTTGGCCCCGCCAGGGACCGGGGAGCTGTTTTTT. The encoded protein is CASSLAPPGTGELFF.

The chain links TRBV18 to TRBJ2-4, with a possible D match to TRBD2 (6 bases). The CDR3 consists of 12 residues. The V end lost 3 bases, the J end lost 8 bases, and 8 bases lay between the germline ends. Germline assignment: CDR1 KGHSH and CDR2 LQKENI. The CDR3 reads CASSPEGDIQYF. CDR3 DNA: TGTGCCAGCTCACCGGAGGGCGACATTCAGTACTTC.

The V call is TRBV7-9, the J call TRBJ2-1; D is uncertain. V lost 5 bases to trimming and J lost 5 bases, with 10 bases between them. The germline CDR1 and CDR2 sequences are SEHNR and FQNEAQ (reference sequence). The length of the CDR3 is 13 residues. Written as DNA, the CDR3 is TGTGCCAGCAGCCTAGGGAACGACAATGAGCAGTTCTTC. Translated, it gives CASSLGNDNEQFF. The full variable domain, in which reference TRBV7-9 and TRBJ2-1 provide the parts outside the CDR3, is DTGVSQNPRHKITKRGQNVTFRCDPISEHNRLYWYRQTLGQGPEFLTYFQNEAQLEKSRLLSDRFSAERPKGSFSTLEIQRTEQGDSAMYLCASSLGNDNEQFFGPGTRLTVL.

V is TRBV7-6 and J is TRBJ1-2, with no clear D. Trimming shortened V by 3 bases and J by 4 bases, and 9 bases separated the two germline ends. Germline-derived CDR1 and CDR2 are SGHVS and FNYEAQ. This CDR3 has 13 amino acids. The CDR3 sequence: CASSLGGVYGYTF. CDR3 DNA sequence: TGTGCCAGCAGCTTGGGCGGAGTCTATGGCTACACCTTC.